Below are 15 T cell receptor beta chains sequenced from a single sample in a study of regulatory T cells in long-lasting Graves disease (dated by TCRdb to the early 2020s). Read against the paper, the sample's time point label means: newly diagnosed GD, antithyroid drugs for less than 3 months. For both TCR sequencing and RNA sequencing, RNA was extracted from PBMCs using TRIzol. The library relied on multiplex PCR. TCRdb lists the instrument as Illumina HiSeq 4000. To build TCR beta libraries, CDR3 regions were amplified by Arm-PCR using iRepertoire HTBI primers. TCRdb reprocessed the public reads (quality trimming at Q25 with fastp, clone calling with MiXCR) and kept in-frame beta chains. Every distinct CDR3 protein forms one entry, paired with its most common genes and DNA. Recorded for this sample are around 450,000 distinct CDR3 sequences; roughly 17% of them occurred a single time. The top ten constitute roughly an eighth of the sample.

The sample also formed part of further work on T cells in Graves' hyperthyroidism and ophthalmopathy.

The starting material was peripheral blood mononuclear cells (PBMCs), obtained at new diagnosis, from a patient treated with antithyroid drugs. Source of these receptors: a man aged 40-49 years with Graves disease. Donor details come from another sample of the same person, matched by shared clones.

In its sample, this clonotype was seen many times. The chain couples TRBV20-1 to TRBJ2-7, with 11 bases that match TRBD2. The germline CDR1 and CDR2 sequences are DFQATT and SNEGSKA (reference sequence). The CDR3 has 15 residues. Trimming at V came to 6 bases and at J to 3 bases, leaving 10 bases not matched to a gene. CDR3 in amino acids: CSANQPLAGGYEQYF. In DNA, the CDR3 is TGCAGTGCAAACCAGCCTCTAGCGGGAGGCTACGAGCAGTACTTC.

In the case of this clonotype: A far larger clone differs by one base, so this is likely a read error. CDR3 bases: TGTGCCAGCAGTCCCGCGGGGGCTGGTGGGGAGATCCAGTACTTC. It translates to CASSPAGAGGEIQYF. This chain connects TRBV7-2 to TRBJ2-1; D possibly corresponds to TRBD2 (7 bases). The DNA end favors TRBJ2-5, so the J call may be wrong. This CDR3 comprises 15 residues. Germline lookup yields CDR1 SGHTA and CDR2 FQGNSA.

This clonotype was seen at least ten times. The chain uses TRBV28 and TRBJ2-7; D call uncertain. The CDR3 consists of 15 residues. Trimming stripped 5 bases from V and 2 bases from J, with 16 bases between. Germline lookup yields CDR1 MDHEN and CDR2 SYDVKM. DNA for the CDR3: TGTGCCAGCAGTCCACTATCGCACGACGCCTACGAGCAGTACTTC. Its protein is CASSPLSHDAYEQYF.

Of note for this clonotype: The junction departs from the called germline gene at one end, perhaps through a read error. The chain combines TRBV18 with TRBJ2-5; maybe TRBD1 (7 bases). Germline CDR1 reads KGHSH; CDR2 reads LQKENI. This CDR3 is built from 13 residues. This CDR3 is CAGSGGRRETQYF. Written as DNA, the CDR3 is TGTGCCGGCTCAGGGGGGCGGCGAGAGACCCAGTACTTC. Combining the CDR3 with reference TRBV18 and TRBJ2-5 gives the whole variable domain NAGVMQNPRHLVRRRGQEARLRCSPMKGHSHVYWYRQLPEEGLKFMVYLQKENIIDESGMPKERFSAEFPKEGPSILRIQQVVRGDSAAYFCAGSGGRRETQYFGPGTRLLVL.

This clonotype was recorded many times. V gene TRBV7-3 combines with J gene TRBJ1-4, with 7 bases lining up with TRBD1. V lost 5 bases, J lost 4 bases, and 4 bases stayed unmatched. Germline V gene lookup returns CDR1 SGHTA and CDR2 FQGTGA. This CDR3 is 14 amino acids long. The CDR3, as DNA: TGTGCCAGCAGCCGGACAGGACTTAATGAAAAACTGTTTTTT. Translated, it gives CASSRTGLNEKLFF. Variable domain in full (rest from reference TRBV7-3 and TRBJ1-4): GAGVSQTPSNKVTEKGKYVELRCDPISGHTALYWYRQSLGQGPEFLIYFQGTGAADDSGLPNDRFFAVRPEGSVSTLKIQRTERGDSAVYLCASSRTGLNEKLFFGSGTQLSVL.

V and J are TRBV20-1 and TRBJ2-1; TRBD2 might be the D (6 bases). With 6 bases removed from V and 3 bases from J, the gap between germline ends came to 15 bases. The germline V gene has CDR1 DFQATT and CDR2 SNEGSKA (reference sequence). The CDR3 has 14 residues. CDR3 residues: CSAVVPTSYNEQFF. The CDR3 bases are TGCAGTGCCGTAGTCCCGACTAGCTACAATGAGCAGTTCTTC.

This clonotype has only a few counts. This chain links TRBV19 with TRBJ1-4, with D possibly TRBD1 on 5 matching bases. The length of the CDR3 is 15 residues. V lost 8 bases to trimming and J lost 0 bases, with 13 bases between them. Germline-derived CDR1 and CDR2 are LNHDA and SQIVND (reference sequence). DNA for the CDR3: TGTGCCAGTTTTCCAGGGAAAGCAACTAATGAAAAACTGTTTTTT. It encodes CASFPGKATNEKLFF.

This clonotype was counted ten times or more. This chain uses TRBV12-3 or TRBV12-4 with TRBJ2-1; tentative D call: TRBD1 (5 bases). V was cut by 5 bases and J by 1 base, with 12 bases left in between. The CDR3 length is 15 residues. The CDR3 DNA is TGTGCCAGCAGTCTGACCCGACAGTCCTACAATGAGCAGTTCTTC. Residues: CASSLTRQSYNEQFF.

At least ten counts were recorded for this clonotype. As DNA, the CDR3 is TGCGCCAGCAGCTTCTATGCGGGATCCTACAATGAGCAGTTCTTC. Translating gives CASSFYAGSYNEQFF. The chain couples TRBV5-1 to TRBJ2-1; D might be TRBD2 (6 bases). The V gene's germline CDR1 is SGHRS and CDR2 YFSETQ. The CDR3 totals 15 residues. Deletions cut 2 bases from V and 1 base from J, with 10 bases between.

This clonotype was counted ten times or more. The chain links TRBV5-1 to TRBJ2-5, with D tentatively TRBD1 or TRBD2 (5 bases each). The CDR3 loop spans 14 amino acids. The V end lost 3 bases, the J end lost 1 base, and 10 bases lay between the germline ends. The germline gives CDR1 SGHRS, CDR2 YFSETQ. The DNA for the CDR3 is TGCGCCAGCAGCTCCGGGACGGCCCAAGAGACCCAGTACTTC. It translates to CASSSGTAQETQYF.

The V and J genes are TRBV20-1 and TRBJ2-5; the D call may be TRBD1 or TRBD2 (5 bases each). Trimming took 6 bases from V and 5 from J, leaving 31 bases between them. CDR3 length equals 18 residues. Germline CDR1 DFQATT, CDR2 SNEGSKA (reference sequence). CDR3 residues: CSALGDAAHRLGMETQYF. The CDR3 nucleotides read TGCAGTGCGCTAGGGGACGCCGCTCATCGGCTTGGTATGGAGACCCAGTACTTC.

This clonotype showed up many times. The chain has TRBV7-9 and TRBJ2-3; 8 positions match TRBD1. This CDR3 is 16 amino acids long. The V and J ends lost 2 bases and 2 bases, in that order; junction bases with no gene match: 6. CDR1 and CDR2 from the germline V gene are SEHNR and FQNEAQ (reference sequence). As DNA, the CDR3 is TGTGCCAGCAGCTTATACGGGGACAGGTACACAGATACGCAGTATTTT. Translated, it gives CASSLYGDRYTDTQYF.

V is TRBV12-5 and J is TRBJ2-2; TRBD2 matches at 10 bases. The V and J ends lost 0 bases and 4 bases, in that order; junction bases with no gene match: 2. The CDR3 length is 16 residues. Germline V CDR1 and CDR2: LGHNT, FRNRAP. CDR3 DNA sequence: TGTGCTAGTGGTTTGGTACTAGCGGGAAGCACCGGGGAGCTGTTTTTT. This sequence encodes CASGLVLAGSTGELFF.

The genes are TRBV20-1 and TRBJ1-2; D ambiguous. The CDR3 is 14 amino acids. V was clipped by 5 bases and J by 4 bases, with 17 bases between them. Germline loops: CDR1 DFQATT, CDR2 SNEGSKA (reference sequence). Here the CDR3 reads CSARPGEGTYGYTF. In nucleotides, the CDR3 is TGCAGTGCTCGACCAGGAGAGGGTACCTATGGCTACACCTTC.

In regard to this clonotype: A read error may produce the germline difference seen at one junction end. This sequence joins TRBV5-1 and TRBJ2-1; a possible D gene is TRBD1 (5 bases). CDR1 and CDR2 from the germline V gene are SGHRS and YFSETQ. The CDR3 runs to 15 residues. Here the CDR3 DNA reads TGCGCCAGCAACTTGAAGGGGCACTCCTACAATGAGCAGTTCTTC. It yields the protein CASNLKGHSYNEQFF.